This T cell receptor beta chain was documented in a study of beta chain features in type 1 diabetes. Study-wide findings and caveats: Insertions at VDJ junctions were less frequent in type 1 diabetes patients. These patients also deleted more nucleotides at the same junctions. Among all four CD4+ subsets, Type 1 diabetes patients had TCRB CDR3s that were moderately but significantly shorter. The similarity of naive, central memory and Treg TCRB repertoires appeared greater among patients than among healthy donors.

Per the germline V gene, CDR1 is SGHTA and CDR2 is FQGNSA. Trimming stripped 0 bases from V and 3 bases from J, with 9 bases between. The CDR3 runs to 14 residues. This clone was detected a few times. Its antigen is not known. Other DNA sequences from this sample encode an identical CDR3 as well. The investigators reverse transcribed all of the isolated RNA, so they sequenced expressed TCRB transcripts. TCRdb's copy holds only in-frame clones and misses some; the assay was immunoSEQ multiplex PCR. This sample carries hundreds of thousands of clones, more than 13% of them seen once, and the ten largest clones take 0.035% to 0.04%.

The rearrangement uses TRBV7-2 and TRBJ2-7, with D perhaps TRBD2 (7 bases). This TCR derives from a man aged 18 to 30 with type 1 diabetes. Sequenced input: naive CD4+ T cells from blood. In DNA, the CDR3 is TGTGCCAGCAGCTTAGCGGGGGGGCGCTACGAGCAGTACTTC. This codes for CASSLAGGRYEQYF.